Below, one T cell receptor beta chain is given with its context. Via MiXCR, TCRdb re-called the 5' RACE reads, giving one row per CDR3 protein. The table lists some 300,000 distinct CDR3 sequences, about 10% of them singletons. CDR1 and CDR2 (germline): MNHEY, SVGEGT. The V end was cut by 9 bases, the J end by 6 bases, with 9 bases between. CDR3 size: 11 residues. This sample was taken from a study of T cells after yellow fever vaccination. Sequencing used CD4+ T cells sorted from PBMCs, obtained 5 days after the yellow fever booster vaccination. This chain connects TRBV6-2 or TRBV6-3 to TRBJ1-5; D is undetermined. This sequence was found in a young man who received the YFV17D yellow fever vaccine. CDR3 bases: TGTGCCAGGGGCCGAAGTCAGCCCCAGCATTTT. Its protein product is CARGRSQPQHF.